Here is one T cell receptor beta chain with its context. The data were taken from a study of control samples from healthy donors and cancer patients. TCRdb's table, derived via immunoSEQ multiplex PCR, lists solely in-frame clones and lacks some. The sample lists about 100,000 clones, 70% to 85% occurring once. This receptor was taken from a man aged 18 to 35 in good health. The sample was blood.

The CDR3 reads CAWGDGTVWTEAFF. The DNA for the CDR3 is TGTGCCTGGGGAGACGGGACGGTGTGGACTGAAGCTTTCTTT. This rearrangement joins TRBV30 to TRBJ1-1; D is possibly TRBD1 (5 bases). Germline V lookup: CDR1 GTSNPN, CDR2 SVGIG (reference sequence). V gave up 5 bases and J gave up 5 bases, with 18 bases separating them. There are 14 residues in the CDR3.